Sample share makes the clone carrying this T cell receptor beta chain medium-sized. The antigen remains unidentified. TRB rearrangements spanning V, D and J were amplified using mixed TRB-A/B primers. TCRdb used MiXCR to reprocess the multiplex PCR reads, holding one entry per CDR3 protein. This table has several thousand distinct CDR3 sequences, roughly 25% appearing once. This entry is derived from a study of T cell repertoires in aging, cancer and after chemotherapy. About the study: Donors were grouped into six age bands spanning 30 or younger through 70 or older. Clear clonal overlap appeared across healthy donor samples taken over several months to years.

Study-wide results and limits: Across the chemotherapy interval, each cancer cohort showed higher median generation probability, suggesting thymic rebound. In cancer patients, declining TCR diversity with age involved lost richness and lost evenness.

Peripheral blood genomic DNA, not sorted cells or RNA, was the template. CDR1 is MNHEY and CDR2 is SMNVEV in the germline V gene (reference sequence). Trimming cost V 5 bases and J 6 bases, with 11 bases left between them. The CDR3 has 14 amino acids. The origin of this receptor is a human donor in good health. Sequencing used blood. The rearrangement joins TRBV27 to TRBJ1-6; D may be TRBD1 (5 bases). The CDR3 loop reads CASSKTGLNSPLHF. The CDR3 DNA follows: TGTGCCAGCAGTAAAACAGGCCTTAATTCACCCCTCCACTTT.